The 3 T cell receptor beta chains below all came from one sample that was sequenced in a study of PD-L1 blockade in urothelial cancer. Time point indicated: peripheral blood 6 weeks after treatment start. Assay: immunoSEQ multiplex PCR; the TCRdb copy retains only in-frame clones and omits some. The table has 40,000 or so clones, roughly 86% seen once. This specimen was PBMCs, taken around atezolizumab (anti-PD-L1) treatment. The receptors come from a man in his 60s with urothelial cancer.

The V call is TRBV4-1, the J call TRBJ2-7, with D possibly TRBD1 on 5 matching bases. The germline gives CDR1 MGHRA, CDR2 YSYEKL. This CDR3 has 15 residues. V lost 4 bases and J lost 1, with 14 bases in between. The CDR3 loop is CASSRTSSTSYEQYF. As DNA, the CDR3 is TGCGCCAGCAGCCGGACAAGCTCCACGTCCTACGAGCAGTACTTC.

The chain is built from TRBV5-1 and TRBJ1-2, with D hard to call. CDR1 and CDR2 (germline): SGHRS, YFSETQ. The CDR3 has 13 amino acids. V was pared by 0 bases and J by 3 bases, with 6 bases between. The CDR3 reads CASSLDSYYGYTF. CDR3 DNA: TGCGCCAGCAGCTTGGACAGCTACTATGGCTACACCTTC.

The chain uses TRBV10-1 and TRBJ2-3; D might be TRBD2 (5 bases). The CDR3 totals 14 residues. CDR1 and CDR2 from the germline V gene are WNHNN and SYGVQD (reference sequence). With 7 bases removed from V and 6 bases from J, the gap between germline ends came to 17 bases. CDR3 sequence: CASTLASDSDTQYF. CDR3 in DNA: TGCGCCAGCACTTTAGCGTCAGATTCCGATACGCAGTATTTT.